This T cell receptor (beta chain) originates from a study of regulatory T cells in long-lasting Graves disease. Study details: Antithyroid drug exposure in newly diagnosed Graves' patients had lasted under 3 months.

Arm-PCR of CDR3 regions and iRepertoire HTBI primers were used to build TCR beta libraries. TCRdb re-called the multiplex PCR reads through MiXCR, storing one row per CDR3 protein. The sample shows 250,000 or so distinct CDR3 sequences, 15% to 20% of them seen only once. The J segment lost 3 bases and the V segment lost 5 bases, leaving 8 bases of the junction unmatched. This CDR3 contains 15 residues. CDR1 is SGHDT, CDR2 YYEEEE, per germline. This clonotype appeared many times. The time point denotes: newly diagnosed GD, antithyroid drugs for less than 3 months. Isolated PBMC RNA provided the starting material for the TCR library. As a group, patients came from one endocrinology department in Xi'an, China. The same data also contributed to another study, on T cells in Graves' hyperthyroidism and ophthalmopathy.

The receptor comes from a woman aged 30 to 39 with Graves disease. This sequence joins TRBV5-6 and TRBJ1-5; 7 nucleotides align to TRBD1. The specimen comprised peripheral blood mononuclear cells (PBMCs), sampled at new diagnosis, from a patient treated with antithyroid drugs. The CDR3 nucleotides are TGTGCCAGCAGTTCGGGACAGTACAACAATCAGCCCCAGCATTTT. The encoded protein is CASSSGQYNNQPQHF.